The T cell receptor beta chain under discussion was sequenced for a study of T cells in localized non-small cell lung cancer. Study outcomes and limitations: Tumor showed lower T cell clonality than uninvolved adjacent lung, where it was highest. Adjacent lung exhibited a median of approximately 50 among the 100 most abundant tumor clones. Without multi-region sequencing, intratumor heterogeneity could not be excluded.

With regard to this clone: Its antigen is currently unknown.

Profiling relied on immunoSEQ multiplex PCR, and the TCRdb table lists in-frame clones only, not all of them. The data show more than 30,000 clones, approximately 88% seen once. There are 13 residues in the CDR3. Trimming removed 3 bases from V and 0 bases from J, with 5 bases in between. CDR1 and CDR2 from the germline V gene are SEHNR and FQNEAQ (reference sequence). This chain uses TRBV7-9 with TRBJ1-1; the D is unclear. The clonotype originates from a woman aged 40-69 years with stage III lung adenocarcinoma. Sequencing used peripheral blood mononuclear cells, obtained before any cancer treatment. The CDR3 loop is CASSFGLNTEAFF. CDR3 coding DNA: TGTGCCAGCAGCTTTGGGCTGAACACTGAAGCTTTCTTT.